This T cell receptor (beta chain) is from a study of T cell changes during pregnancy in multiple sclerosis (dated by TCRdb to between 2017 and 2020). Concerning the study at large: Changes in the T cell repertoire over the course of pregnancy were examined in this study in women with multiple sclerosis.

The library came from the immunoSEQ multiplex PCR assay. In its TCRdb copy, this immuneACCESS table keeps in-frame sequences only and misses some clones. Where compared with another copy, unresolved V genes explain less than half of these, and the others have no known cause. The sample data list some 60,000 clones, and roughly 91% of these were observed just once. Approximately 1.2% of the sample is taken by the ten largest. This clone was recorded once. Its binding antigen is unknown. No per-base quality is available; no much larger clone lies one base away. V lost 10 bases and J lost 1 base; the stretch between them is 16 bases long. The germline V gene (reference sequence) gives CDR1 as LNHDA and CDR2 as SQIVND. The CDR3 holds 14 amino acids from the cysteine to the phenylalanine. Just CDR3 DNA is preserved here, 42 bases in frame from base 1.

The source is a female donor with multiple sclerosis, enrolled in a pregnancy study. The chain couples TRBV19 to TRBJ2-5; a tentative D call is TRBD2 (7 bases match). Sample: peripheral blood, taken in the second trimester of pregnancy. This receptor has the CDR3 CATSRGPLQETQYF. Here is the DNA: TGTGCCACTTCGCGGGGGCCCCTCCAAGAGACCCAGTACTTC.